Included here is one TCR beta chain sequence, with context. The antigen is unknown. V was shortened by 1 base and J by 6 bases, with 18 bases between the two germline ends. The CDR3 is 16 amino acids. The germline V gene has CDR1 LNHNV and CDR2 YYDKDF (reference sequence). The protocol was immunoSEQ multiplex PCR, while the TCRdb copy is restricted to in-frame clones and leaves out a portion. Counted here are approximately 3,000 clones, around 69% occurring once; the ten biggest clones make up about a fifth. Normal lung sampling was at least 3 cm from the tumour, as distant as possible. This sample is part of a study of immune cell composition in non-small cell lung cancer. Study-wide results and caveats: It was not proven that tumour-reactive clones equal dominant tumour-associated clones.

Material for sequencing was non-adjacent lung tissue. V gene TRBV15 combines with J gene TRBJ1-1, with D possibly matching TRBD1 (6 bases). The TCR originated in a human donor with non-small cell lung cancer. CDR3 nucleotide sequence: TGTGCCACCAGCAGAGCCGGGGGGCAGGGAGCCGCTGAAGCTTTCTTT. It yields the protein CATSRAGGQGAAEAFF.